A single sample gave rise to the 29 T cell receptor beta chains below, sequenced in a study of CXCR3-negative and CXCR3-positive naive CD8 T cells. The study's findings and limits: Researchers report that CXCR3-positive naive cells carry more hydrophobic TRB CDR3s than CXCR3-negative naive cells.

Via 5' RACE with UMI labels, TRB cDNA libraries were prepared. After re-calling the 5' RACE reads, TCRdb lists one entry per CDR3 protein, DNA absent. The sample holds approximately 140,000 distinct CDR3 sequences. Antigen specificity for these receptors is unknown. The sequencing sample was made of naive CXCR3+ CD8+ T cells from blood. Documented subset: CD45RO-CCR7+CD27+CD95- naive CD8+ T cells expressing CXCR3 (TNR3+). The receptor source for this set is a human donor in good health. Some clones in this sample may be carry-over from other donors' samples.

This chain connects TRBV5-4 to TRBJ1-1; TCRdb names TRBD1, which stays unverified in the absence of DNA. This CDR3 is 15 amino acids long. The germline gives CDR1 SGHNT, CDR2 YYREEE (reference sequence). The CDR3: CASSLDRALNTEAFF.

The CDR3 sequence: CASSPAGGVNTEAFF. This rearrangement joins TRBV7-9 to TRBJ1-1; no DNA is available, so the TRBD1 call from TCRdb remains unchecked. Germline V gives CDR1 SEHNR, CDR2 FQNEAQ (reference sequence). CDR3 length: 15 residues.

The rearrangement joins TRBV18 to TRBJ2-3; TCRdb reports TRBD1, a call that lacks DNA to check it against. Germline values: CDR1 KGHSH, CDR2 LQKENI. The CDR3 spans 16 residues. CDR3 loop: CASSPPLAGVADTQYF.

The genes are TRBV12-3 or TRBV12-4 and TRBJ2-5. The CDR3 is 13 amino acids. The CDR3 loop is CASSKRHQETQYF.

The chain recombines TRBV4-1 with TRBJ2-5; as DNA is missing, the TRBD2 call by TCRdb cannot be tested. The CDR3 contains 15 residues. The V gene's germline CDR1 is MGHRA and CDR2 YSYEKL. CDR3 residues: CASSQPTSGQETQYF.

The CDR3 sequence is CASSFSQGSEQYF. This chain joins TRBV28 and TRBJ2-7; the D gene TCRdb calls, TRBD1, cannot be checked with no DNA. Germline V gives CDR1 MDHEN, CDR2 SYDVKM. This CDR3 spans 13 amino acids.

The CDR3: CASSSPSSGRDNEQFF. The J gene is TRBJ2-1, the V gene TRBV28; the D call from TCRdb, TRBD2, cannot be confirmed without DNA. The CDR3 spans 16 residues. Germline V gene sequence: CDR1 MDHEN, CDR2 SYDVKM.

The chain recombines TRBV29-1 with TRBJ2-3; TCRdb lists TRBD2, though no DNA is available to test this call. Germline loops: CDR1 SQVTM, CDR2 ANQGSEA. This CDR3 is 14 amino acids long. The CDR3 region is CSVDGGWGSDTQYF.

The gene calls are TRBV13 and TRBJ1-1; TCRdb lists TRBD1, though no DNA is available to test this call. Per the germline V gene, CDR1 is PRHDT and CDR2 is FYEKMQ (reference sequence). The CDR3 contains 16 residues. The CDR3 loop reads CASSLDLGQGNTEAFF. The whole variable domain, remainder taken from reference TRBV13 and TRBJ1-1, is AAGVIQSPRHLIKEKRETATLKCYPIPRHDTVYWYQQGPGQDPQFLISFYEKMQSDKGSIPDRFSAQQFSDYHSELNMSSLELGDSALYFCASSLDLGQGNTEAFFGQGTRLTVV.

The rearrangement uses TRBV3-1 and TRBJ1-1. This CDR3 has 14 amino acids. Germline V CDR1 and CDR2: LGHDT, YNNKEL (reference sequence). CDR3 sequence reads: CASSPREGSPEAFF.

This chain links TRBV7-9 with TRBJ2-7; TCRdb lists TRBD2, though no DNA is available to test this call. Germline CDR1 and CDR2: SEHNR and FQNEAQ (reference sequence). The CDR3 loop spans 14 amino acids. Here the CDR3 reads CASSPWDSYYEQYF.

V usage is TRBV7-9 and J usage is TRBJ1-5; TCRdb gives TRBD1 as the D gene, but with no DNA this cannot be confirmed. The CDR3 contains 15 residues. Germline CDR1 reads SEHNR; CDR2 reads FQNEAQ (reference sequence). CDR3 sequence reads: CASSSDREANQPQHF. The whole variable domain, filled in from reference TRBV7-9 and TRBJ1-5, reads DTGVSQNPRHKITKRGQNVTFRCDPISEHNRLYWYRQTLGQGPEFLTYFQNEAQLEKSRLLSDRFSAERPKGSFSTLEIQRTEQGDSAMYLCASSSDREANQPQHFGDGTRLSIL.

J is TRBJ2-1 and V is TRBV20-1; the TCRdb call, TRBD2, lacks DNA for checking. The CDR3 consists of 16 residues. CDR1 is DFQATT, CDR2 SNEGSKA, per germline (reference sequence). CDR3: CSARDEEGNSYNEQFF.

The V and J genes are TRBV4-1 and TRBJ2-2. CDR1 and CDR2 from the germline V gene are MGHRA and YSYEKL. The CDR3 extends over 14 amino acids. CDR3 region: CASSQGLGTGELFF.

V and J are TRBV7-3 and TRBJ2-1; TCRdb returns TRBD2, unconfirmable since there is no DNA. Germline assignment: CDR1 SGHTA and CDR2 FQGTGA. CDR3 size: 15 residues. The CDR3: CASSETGPRGNEQFF. Looking up the rest from reference TRBV7-3 and TRBJ2-1 gives the full variable domain: GAGVSQTPSNKVTEKGKYVELRCDPISGHTALYWYRQSLGQGPEFLIYFQGTGAADDSGLPNDRFFAVRPEGSVSTLKIQRTERGDSAVYLCASSETGPRGNEQFFGPGTRLTVL.

V and J are TRBV6-6 and TRBJ1-1; with no DNA, the TCRdb D assignment of TRBD1 cannot be verified. The CDR3 is made up of 11 amino acids. CDR1 is MNHNY, CDR2 SVGAGI, per germline (reference sequence). The CDR3 sequence is CASSRPPEAFF.

The chain couples TRBV7-9 to TRBJ2-7. The CDR3 covers 13 residues. Germline V CDR1 and CDR2: SEHNR, FQNEAQ (reference sequence). CDR3: CASSLAGSYEQYF.

The genes are TRBV7-8 and TRBJ1-5. Looked up from germline, CDR1 is SGHVS and CDR2 is FQNEAQ. The CDR3 contains 15 residues. The CDR3 region is CASSFAYTSNQPQHF.

The chain carries TRBV9 and TRBJ1-5. CDR1 and CDR2 (germline): SGDLS, YYNGEE. The CDR3 runs 14 residues. The CDR3: CASSEDLDGQPQHF.

V is TRBV7-9 and J is TRBJ2-1; TCRdb outputs TRBD2, but without DNA this stays unchecked. This CDR3 is 18 amino acids long. Germline CDR1 is SEHNR and CDR2 is FQNEAQ (reference sequence). CDR3: CASSQRGGRAGAHNEQFF.

The V and J genes are TRBV15 and TRBJ2-1; TCRdb designates TRBD2, a call that cannot be tested without DNA. There are 16 residues in the CDR3. The germline V gene encodes CDR1 LNHNV and CDR2 YYDKDF (reference sequence). The CDR3 sequence is CATSRAGGGANNEQFF.

The chain recombines TRBV29-1 with TRBJ2-1; lacking DNA, the TRBD1 call made by TCRdb goes unchecked. This CDR3 comprises 11 residues. From germline, CDR1 is SQVTM and CDR2 ANQGSEA. This CDR3 reads CSHPQGNEQFF.

The chain combines TRBV29-1 with TRBJ1-1; TCRdb's D call, TRBD1, is unchecked because there is no DNA. The CDR3 runs 11 residues. From germline, CDR1 is SQVTM and CDR2 ANQGSEA. CDR3 in amino acids: CAINPGGGGFF.

The rearrangement uses TRBV11-3 and TRBJ2-1; the TCRdb D gene call, TRBD2, has no DNA to confirm it. Germline-derived CDR1 and CDR2 are SGHNT and YENEEA. The CDR3 is 14 amino acids. Here the CDR3 reads CPSSFPAGYNEQFF.

CDR3 amino acids: CATGLAGRNEQFF. The V gene is TRBV21-1, the J gene TRBJ2-1; the D call of TRBD2 rests on TCRdb alone, since no DNA is present to check it. TRBV21-1 constitutes a pseudogene. The CDR3 has 13 residues.

This chain joins TRBV29-1 and TRBJ1-1; with no DNA, the TCRdb D assignment of TRBD1 cannot be verified. The germline V gene has CDR1 SQVTM and CDR2 ANQGSEA. The CDR3 runs to 11 residues. CDR3 in amino acids: CRGEWGTEAFF.

CDR3 sequence reads: CSVVGLIKSGELFF. The genes are TRBV29-1 and TRBJ2-2; TCRdb's D call of TRBD2 is untestable without DNA. This CDR3 is built from 14 residues. Per germline, CDR1 SQVTM and CDR2 ANQGSEA.

V gene TRBV9 combines with J gene TRBJ2-1; as DNA is missing, the TRBD2 call by TCRdb cannot be tested. Germline lookup yields CDR1 SGDLS and CDR2 YYNGEE. The CDR3 spans 17 residues. The CDR3 loop is CASSVGGTSGAYNEQFF.

The chain links TRBV7-9 to TRBJ2-5. The CDR3 runs to 13 residues. CDR1 is SEHNR, CDR2 FQNEAQ, per germline (reference sequence). The CDR3 spells CASTLRGQETQYF. The whole variable domain, filled in from reference TRBV7-9 and TRBJ2-5, reads DTGVSQNPRHKITKRGQNVTFRCDPISEHNRLYWYRQTLGQGPEFLTYFQNEAQLEKSRLLSDRFSAERPKGSFSTLEIQRTEQGDSAMYLCASTLRGQETQYFGPGTRLLVL.